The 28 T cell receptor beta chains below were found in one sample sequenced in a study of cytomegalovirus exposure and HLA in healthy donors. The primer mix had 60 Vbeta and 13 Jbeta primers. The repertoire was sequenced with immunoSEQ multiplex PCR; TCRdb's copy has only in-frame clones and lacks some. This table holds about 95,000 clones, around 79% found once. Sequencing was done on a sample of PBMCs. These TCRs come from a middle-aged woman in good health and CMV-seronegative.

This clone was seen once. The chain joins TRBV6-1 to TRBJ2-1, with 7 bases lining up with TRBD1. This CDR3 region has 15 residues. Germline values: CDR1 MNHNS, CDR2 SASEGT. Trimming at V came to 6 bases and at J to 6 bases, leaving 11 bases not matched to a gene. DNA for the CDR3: TGTGCCAGCAGGAACACACCGACAGGGATCAATGAGCAGTTCTTC. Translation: CASRNTPTGINEQFF.

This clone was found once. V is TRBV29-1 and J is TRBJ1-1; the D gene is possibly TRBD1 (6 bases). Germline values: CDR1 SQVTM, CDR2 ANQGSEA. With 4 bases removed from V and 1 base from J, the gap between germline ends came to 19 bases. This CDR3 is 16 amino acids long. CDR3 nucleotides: TGCAGCGTTGCTTTACGGGACACGGTGAAGAACACTGAAGCTTTCTTT. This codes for CSVALRDTVKNTEAFF. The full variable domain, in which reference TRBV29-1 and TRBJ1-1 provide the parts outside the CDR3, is SAVISQKPSRDICQRGTSLTIQCQVDSQVTMMFWYRQQPGQSLTLIATANQGSEATYESGFVIDKFPISRPNLTFSTLTVSNMSPEDSSIYLCSVALRDTVKNTEAFFGQGTRLTVV.

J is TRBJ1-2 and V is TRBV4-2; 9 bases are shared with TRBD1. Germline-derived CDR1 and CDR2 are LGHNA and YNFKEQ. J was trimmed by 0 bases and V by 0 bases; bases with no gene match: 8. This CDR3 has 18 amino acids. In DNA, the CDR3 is TGTGCCAGCAGCCAAGATCCACAGGGGGCCACCTCTAACTATGGCTACACCTTC. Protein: CASSQDPQGATSNYGYTF.

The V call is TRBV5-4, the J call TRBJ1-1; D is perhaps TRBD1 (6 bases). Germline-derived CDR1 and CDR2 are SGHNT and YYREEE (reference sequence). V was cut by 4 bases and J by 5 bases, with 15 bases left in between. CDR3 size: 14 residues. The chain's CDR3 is CASSPGGGRTEAFF. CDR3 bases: TGTGCCAGCAGCCCTGGCGGGGGCCGGACTGAAGCTTTCTTT. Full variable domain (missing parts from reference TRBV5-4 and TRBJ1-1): ETGVTQSPTHLIKTRGQQVTLRCSSQSGHNTVSWYQQALGQGPQFIFQYYREEENGRGNFPPRFSGLQFPNYSSELNVNALELDDSALYLCASSPGGGRTEAFFGQGTRLTVV.

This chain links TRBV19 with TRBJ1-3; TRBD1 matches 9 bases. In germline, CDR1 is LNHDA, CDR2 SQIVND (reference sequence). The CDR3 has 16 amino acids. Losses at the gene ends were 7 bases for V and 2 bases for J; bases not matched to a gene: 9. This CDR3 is CASTQPRTGAGNTIYF. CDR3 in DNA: TGTGCCAGTACCCAACCTAGGACAGGGGCTGGAAACACCATATATTTT.

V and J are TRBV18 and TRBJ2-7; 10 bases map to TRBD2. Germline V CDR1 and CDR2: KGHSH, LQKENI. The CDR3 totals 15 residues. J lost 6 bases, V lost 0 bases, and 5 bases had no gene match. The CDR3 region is CASSPPQRGGLEQYF. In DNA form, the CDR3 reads TGTGCCAGCTCACCACCGCAGCGGGGGGGACTCGAGCAGTACTTC.

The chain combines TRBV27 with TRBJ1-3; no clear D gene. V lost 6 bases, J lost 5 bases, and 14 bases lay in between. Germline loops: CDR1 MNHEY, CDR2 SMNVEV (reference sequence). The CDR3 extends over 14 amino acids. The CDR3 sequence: CASRPGSFRNTIYF. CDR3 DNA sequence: TGTGCCAGCAGGCCGGGATCCTTCCGAAACACCATATATTTT.

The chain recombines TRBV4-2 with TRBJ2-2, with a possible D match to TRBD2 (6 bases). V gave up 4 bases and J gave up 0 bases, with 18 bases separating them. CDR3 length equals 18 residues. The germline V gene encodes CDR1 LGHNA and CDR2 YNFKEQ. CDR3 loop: CASSPRLGTLTNTGELFF. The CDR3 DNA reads TGTGCCAGCAGCCCAAGGCTGGGGACTCTGACGAACACCGGGGAGCTGTTTTTT.

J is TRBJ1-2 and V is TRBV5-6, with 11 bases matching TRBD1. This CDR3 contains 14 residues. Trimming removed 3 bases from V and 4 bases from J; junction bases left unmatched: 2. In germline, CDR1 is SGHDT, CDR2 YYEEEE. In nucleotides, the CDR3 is TGTGCCAGCAGCTCCGGGACAGGGGGCTATGGCTACACCTTC. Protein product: CASSSGTGGYGYTF.

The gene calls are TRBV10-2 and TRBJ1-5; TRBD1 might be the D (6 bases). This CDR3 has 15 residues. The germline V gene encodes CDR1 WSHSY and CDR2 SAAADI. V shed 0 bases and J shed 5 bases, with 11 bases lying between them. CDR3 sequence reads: CASSESGGRYQPQHF. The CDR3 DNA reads TGCGCCAGCAGTGAGTCGGGGGGGCGGTATCAGCCCCAGCATTTT.

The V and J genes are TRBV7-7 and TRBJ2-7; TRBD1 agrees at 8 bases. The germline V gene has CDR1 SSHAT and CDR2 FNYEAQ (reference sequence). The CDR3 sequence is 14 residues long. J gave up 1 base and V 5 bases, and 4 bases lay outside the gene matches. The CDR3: CASSPRQGSYEQYF. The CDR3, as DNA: TGTGCCAGCAGCCCACGACAGGGGTCCTACGAGCAGTACTTC.

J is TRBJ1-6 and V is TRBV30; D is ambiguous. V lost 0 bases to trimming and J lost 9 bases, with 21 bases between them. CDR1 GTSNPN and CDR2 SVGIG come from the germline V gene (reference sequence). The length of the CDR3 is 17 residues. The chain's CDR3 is CAWSVKSARGIGSPLHF. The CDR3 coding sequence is TGTGCCTGGAGTGTAAAGTCGGCTCGGGGAATAGGTTCACCCCTCCACTTT.

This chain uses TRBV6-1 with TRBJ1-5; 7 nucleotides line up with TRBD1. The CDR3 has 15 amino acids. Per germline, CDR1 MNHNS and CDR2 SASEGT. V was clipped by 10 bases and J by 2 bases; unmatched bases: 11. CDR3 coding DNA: TGTGCCACGGCCCGGGGGACAGTGGGCAATCAGCCCCAGCATTTT. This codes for CATARGTVGNQPQHF.

CDR3 region: CASSLSGQGNYEQYF. CDR3 bases: TGTGCCAGCAGTTTAAGCGGACAGGGGAACTACGAGCAGTACTTC. V gene TRBV6-5 combines with J gene TRBJ2-7, with 9 bases that match TRBD1. This CDR3 region has 15 residues. Germline loops: CDR1 MNHEY, CDR2 SVGAGI. The junction had 7 bases not matched to a gene; V was cut back by 4 bases and J by 3 bases.

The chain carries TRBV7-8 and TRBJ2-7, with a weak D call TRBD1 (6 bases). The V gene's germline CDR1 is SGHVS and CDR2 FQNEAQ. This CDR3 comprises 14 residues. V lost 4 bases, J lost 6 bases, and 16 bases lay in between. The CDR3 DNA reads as TGTGCCAGCAGCTCGACAACAGGGCTTCGCGAGCAGTACTTC. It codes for CASSSTTGLREQYF.

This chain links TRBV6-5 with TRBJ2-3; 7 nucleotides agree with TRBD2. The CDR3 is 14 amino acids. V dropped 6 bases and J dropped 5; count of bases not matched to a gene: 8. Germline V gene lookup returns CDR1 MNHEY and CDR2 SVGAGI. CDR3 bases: TGTGCCAGCAGCCCTTGGGGGGGGGAAGATACGCAGTATTTT. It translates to CASSPWGGEDTQYF.

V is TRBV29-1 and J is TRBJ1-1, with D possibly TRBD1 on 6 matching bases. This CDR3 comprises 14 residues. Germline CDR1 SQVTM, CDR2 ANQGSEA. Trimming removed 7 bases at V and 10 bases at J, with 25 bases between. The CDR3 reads CSGRFRGMTAVAFF. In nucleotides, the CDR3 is TGCAGCGGGAGGTTCAGGGGAATGACTGCTGTAGCTTTCTTT.

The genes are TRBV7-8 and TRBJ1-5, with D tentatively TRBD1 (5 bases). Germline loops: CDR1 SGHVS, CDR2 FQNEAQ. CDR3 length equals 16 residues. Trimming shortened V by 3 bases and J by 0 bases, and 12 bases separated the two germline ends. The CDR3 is CASSLGEGYSNQPQHF. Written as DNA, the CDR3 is TGTGCCAGCAGCTTGGGGGAGGGCTATAGCAATCAGCCCCAGCATTTT.

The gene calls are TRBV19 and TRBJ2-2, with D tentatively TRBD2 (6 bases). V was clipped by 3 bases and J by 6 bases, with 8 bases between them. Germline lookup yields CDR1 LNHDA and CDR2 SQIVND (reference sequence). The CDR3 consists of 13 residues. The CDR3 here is CASSIGGAGELFF. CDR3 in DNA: TGTGCCAGTAGTATCGGAGGGGCCGGGGAGCTGTTTTTT.

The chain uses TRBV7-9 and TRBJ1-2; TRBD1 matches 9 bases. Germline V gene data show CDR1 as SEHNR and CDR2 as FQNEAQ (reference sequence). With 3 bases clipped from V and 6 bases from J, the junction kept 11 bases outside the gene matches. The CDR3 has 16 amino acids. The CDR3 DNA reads TGTGCCAGCAGCTTGAGGGACAGGGAGCCCTTAAATGGCTACACCTTC. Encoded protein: CASSLRDREPLNGYTF.

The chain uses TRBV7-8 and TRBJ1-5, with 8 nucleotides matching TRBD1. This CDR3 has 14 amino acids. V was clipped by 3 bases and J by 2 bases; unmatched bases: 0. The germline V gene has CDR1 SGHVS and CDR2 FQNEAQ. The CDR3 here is CASSLDRGNQPQHF. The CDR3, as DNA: TGTGCCAGCAGCTTGGACAGGGGCAATCAGCCCCAGCATTTT.

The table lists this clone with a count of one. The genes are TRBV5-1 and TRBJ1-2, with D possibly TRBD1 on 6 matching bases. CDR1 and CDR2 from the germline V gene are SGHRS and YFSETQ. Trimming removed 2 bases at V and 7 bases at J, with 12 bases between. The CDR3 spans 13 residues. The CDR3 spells CASSFQGIPGYTF. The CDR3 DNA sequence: TGCGCCAGCAGCTTTCAGGGGATCCCTGGCTACACCTTC. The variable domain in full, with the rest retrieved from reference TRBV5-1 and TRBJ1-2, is KAGVTQTPRYLIKTRGQQVTLSCSPISGHRSVSWYQQTPGQGLQFLFEYFSETQRNKGNFPGRFSGRQFSNSRSEMNVSTLELGDSALYLCASSFQGIPGYTFGSGTRLTVV.

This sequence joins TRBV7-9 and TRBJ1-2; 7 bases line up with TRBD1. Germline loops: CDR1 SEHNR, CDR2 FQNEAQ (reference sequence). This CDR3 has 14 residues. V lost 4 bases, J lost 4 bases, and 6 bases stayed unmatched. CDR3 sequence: CASSSTGAFYGYTF. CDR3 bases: TGTGCCAGCAGCTCTACAGGGGCGTTCTATGGCTACACCTTC.

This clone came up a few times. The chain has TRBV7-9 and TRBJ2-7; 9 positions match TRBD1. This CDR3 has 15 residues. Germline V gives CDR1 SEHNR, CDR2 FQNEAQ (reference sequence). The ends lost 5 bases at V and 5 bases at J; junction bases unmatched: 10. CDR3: CASSPAGTGLHEQYF. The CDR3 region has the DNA TGTGCCAGCAGCCCAGCGGGGACAGGGCTCCACGAGCAGTACTTC.

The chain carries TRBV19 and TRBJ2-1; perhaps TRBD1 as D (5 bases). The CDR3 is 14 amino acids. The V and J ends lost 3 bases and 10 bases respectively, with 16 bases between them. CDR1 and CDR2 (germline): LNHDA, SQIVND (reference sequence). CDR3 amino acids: CASSMGWQGREQFF. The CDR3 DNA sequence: TGTGCCAGTAGTATGGGTTGGCAGGGAAGGGAGCAGTTCTTC.

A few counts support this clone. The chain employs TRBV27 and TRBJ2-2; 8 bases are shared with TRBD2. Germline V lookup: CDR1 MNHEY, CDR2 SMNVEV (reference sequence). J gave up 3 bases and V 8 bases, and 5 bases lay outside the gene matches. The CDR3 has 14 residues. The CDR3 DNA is TGTGCCAGCCAGCCGGGGGGGTACACCGGGGAGCTGTTTTTT. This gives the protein CASQPGGYTGELFF.

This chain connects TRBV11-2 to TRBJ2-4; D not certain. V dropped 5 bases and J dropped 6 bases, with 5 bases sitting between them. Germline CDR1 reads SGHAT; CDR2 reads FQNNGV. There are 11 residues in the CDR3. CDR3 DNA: TGTGCCAGCAGCCCAGGAAACATTCAGTACTTC. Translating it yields CASSPGNIQYF.

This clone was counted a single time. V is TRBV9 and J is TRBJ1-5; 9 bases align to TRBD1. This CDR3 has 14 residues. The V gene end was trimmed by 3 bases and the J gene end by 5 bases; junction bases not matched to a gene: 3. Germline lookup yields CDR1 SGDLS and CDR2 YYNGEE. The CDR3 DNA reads TGTGCCAGCAGCGAGGGACAGGGCCATCAGCCCCAGCATTTT. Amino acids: CASSEGQGHQPQHF.